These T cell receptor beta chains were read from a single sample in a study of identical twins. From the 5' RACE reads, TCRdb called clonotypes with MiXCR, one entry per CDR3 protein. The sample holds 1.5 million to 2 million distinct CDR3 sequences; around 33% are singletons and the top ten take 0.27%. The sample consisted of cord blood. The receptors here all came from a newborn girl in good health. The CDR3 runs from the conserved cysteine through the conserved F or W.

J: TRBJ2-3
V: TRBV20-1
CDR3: CSARESGLANTQYF

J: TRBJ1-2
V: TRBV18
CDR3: CASSLYGTGVNYGYTF

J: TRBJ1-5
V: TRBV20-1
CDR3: CSAPRQGRGYSNQPQHF

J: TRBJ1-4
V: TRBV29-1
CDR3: CSVHRDEKLFF

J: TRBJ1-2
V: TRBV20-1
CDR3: CTLDRHDYGYTF

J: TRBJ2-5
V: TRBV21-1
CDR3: CASSKAQETQYF

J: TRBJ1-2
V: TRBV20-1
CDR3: CSARDHLGTGNGYTF

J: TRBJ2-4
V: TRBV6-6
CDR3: CASSYSQLAKNIQYF

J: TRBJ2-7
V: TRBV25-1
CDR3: CASSEHRTGGPYEQYF

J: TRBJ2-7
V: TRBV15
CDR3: CATSYSRGLNYEQYF

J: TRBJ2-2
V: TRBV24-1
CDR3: CATSDSRRQGNTGELFF

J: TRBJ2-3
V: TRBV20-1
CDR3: CSASRTAVDTQYF

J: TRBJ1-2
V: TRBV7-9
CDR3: CASSLVGTEDGYTF

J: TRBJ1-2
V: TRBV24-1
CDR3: CATSDSRTDGYTF

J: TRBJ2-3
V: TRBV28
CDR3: CASMSGRMVDTQYF

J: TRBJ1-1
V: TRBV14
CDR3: CASSPLLSASEAFF

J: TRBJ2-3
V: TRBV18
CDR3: CASSPLLAGVADTQYF

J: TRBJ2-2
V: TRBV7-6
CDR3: CASSFTSYTGELFF